This is a list of T cell receptor beta chains from one sample in a study of T cells expressing NK-cell markers. TCRdb reprocessed the 5' RACE reads, keeping one entry per CDR3 protein, no DNA. Here the sample table reports 400,000 to 500,000 distinct CDR3 sequences. Sequencing input: blood T cells: a sorted CD56 or NKG2C T cell subset, CD4+ or CD8+ T cells, or bulk PBMC T cells (not recorded which). The receptors here all came from a woman aged 18-70 years in good health. CDR3s include the opening cysteine and the closing phenylalanine or tryptophan.

>TRBV5-1|TRBJ2-7
CASSLEPGLASYEQYF
>TRBV5-1|TRBJ1-1
CASSGDRGQEGTEAFF
>TRBV12-3/TRBV12-4|TRBJ1-6
CASSLGAAGSPLHF
>TRBV4-3|TRBJ2-1
CASSHRQGDYNEQFF
>TRBV12-3/TRBV12-4|TRBJ2-3
CASHRGRRSTDTQYF
>TRBV5-1|TRBJ2-4
CASSPGGAEYIQYF
>TRBV11-2|TRBJ1-2
CASSLGRPGQGLRGGYTF
>TRBV20-1|TRBJ1-5
CSARENEGGQPQHF
>TRBV7-2|TRBJ2-4
CASSSSKGGNIQYF
>TRBV29-1|TRBJ2-7
CSVEGGQDLPYYEQYF
>TRBV6-5|TRBJ2-2
CASSYSRNTGELFF
>TRBV20-1|TRBJ1-4
CSATPQRGGATNEKLFF
>TRBV19|TRBJ2-7
CASSPSPGQGAGYEQYF
>TRBV3-1|TRBJ1-2
CASSHQIKGAMNGYTF
>TRBV20-1|TRBJ2-5
CSAREEWGETQYF
>TRBV6-2/TRBV6-3|TRBJ1-5
CASSYSAGVSNQPQHF
>TRBV29-1|TRBJ2-2
CSAPRGNTGELFF
>TRBV20-1|TRBJ1-2
CSARGTLLPGYTF
>TRBV7-2|TRBJ2-5
CASSLPRNRVGETQYF
>TRBV5-1|TRBJ2-2
CASSPDPILARGTGELFF
>TRBV5-4|TRBJ1-2
CASSSWTASGYTF
>TRBV29-1|TRBJ1-1
CSARYSLNTEAFF
>TRBV12-3/TRBV12-4|TRBJ2-7
CASRAGWADEQYF
>TRBV20-1|TRBJ2-1
CSASPAGGLAGGNEQFF
>TRBV5-1|TRBJ2-5
CASSDVQGAGKETQYF
>TRBV7-9|TRBJ1-3
CASTPGYSGNTIYF
>TRBV12-3/TRBV12-4|TRBJ1-2
CASRPRGRIPSTRGYTF
>TRBV7-8|TRBJ2-1
CASSPGTSGRPEFF
>TRBV20-1|TRBJ2-7
CSATGLADYYEQYF
>TRBV5-6|TRBJ2-5
CASSLGGALAGQETQYF
>TRBV6-2/TRBV6-3|TRBJ2-5
CASSYSVRAGGQETQYF
>TRBV29-1|TRBJ2-1
CSVLGGEIEQFF
>TRBV11-2|TRBJ1-6
CASSLELRGPLHF
>TRBV29-1|TRBJ2-1
CSVEERLLYNEQFF
>TRBV12-3/TRBV12-4|TRBJ2-1
CASTPGGGYNEQFF
>TRBV16|TRBJ2-7
CASSQSPDRGREQYF
>TRBV14|TRBJ1-2
CASSQDFRPNVGGYTF
>TRBV6-2/TRBV6-3|TRBJ1-5
CASSYLRVGNQPQHF
>TRBV20-1|TRBJ1-2
CSARVPGRDYGYTF
>TRBV29-1|TRBJ2-1
CSLGTGGYNEQFF
>TRBV4-2|TRBJ2-3
CASSQVAGPDTDTQYF
>TRBV6-5|TRBJ1-2
CASSYSGQGWYGYTF
>TRBV4-2|TRBJ2-3
CASSQERVRGTDTQYF
>TRBV6-2/TRBV6-3|TRBJ1-2
CASYATGLLLGGYTF
>TRBV7-6|TRBJ2-5
CASSLVFSRGETQYF